This T cell receptor beta chain was found in a study of CD8+CD57+ T cells in acquired aplastic anemia. Across the whole study: Across the sorted CD4+ and CD8+ cells, DNA amounts averaged approximately 3.1 ug. Mean read depth for CD4+ cells from healthy donors was around 11 million.

General observations from the study: In common between the patients and the controls were around 30 CD8+ CDR3 sequences.

Researchers used genomic DNA as the template to profile TCR beta VDJ and CDR3. TCRdb re-derived calls from the reads in MiXCR, one entry per CDR3 protein. Of about 68,000 distinct CDR3 sequences in the sample, roughly half are singletons; the top ten hold around 8.8%. Germline assignment: CDR1 SQVTM and CDR2 ANQGSEA. V lost 6 bases and J lost 5, with 19 bases in between. The CDR3 extends over 14 amino acids. For this clonotype: Its antigen is undetermined.

The sequenced material came from sorted CD4+, CD8+, or CD8+CD57+ T cells (not recorded which) from PBMCs. The chain is built from TRBV29-1 and TRBJ2-5; a possible D gene is TRBD1 (6 bases). The receptor's source is a human donor in good health, serving as a control. CDR3 DNA sequence: TGCAGCGTAATTGGTCTAACAGGGTTGGAGACCCAGTACTTC. This gives the protein CSVIGLTGLETQYF.